These 18 T cell receptor beta chains were all obtained from the same sample, sequenced in a study of blood T cell repertoires in COVID-19. Measured with immunoSEQ multiplex PCR; TCRdb has only the in-frame clones, and not every one. The top ten clones hold approximately 6.3% of a sample with around 100,000 clones, 69% of them seen once. Sequenced sample: peripheral blood. These receptor sequences come from a man older than 75 with acute or convalescent COVID-19.

The rearrangement links TRBV10-3 to TRBJ2-7; a possible D gene is TRBD2 (5 bases). CDR1 is ENHRY and CDR2 is SYGVKD in the germline V gene. This CDR3 comprises 11 residues. Trimming shortened V by 3 bases and J by 6 bases, and 6 bases separated the two germline ends. The CDR3 sequence is CAISDGGEQYF. CDR3 nucleotides: TGTGCCATCAGTGACGGAGGCGAGCAGTACTTC.

The chain links TRBV29-1 to TRBJ2-1; TRBD2 might be the D (6 bases). Germline CDR1 is SQVTM and CDR2 is ANQGSEA. V lost 7 bases, J lost 5 bases, and 18 bases lay in between. CDR3 size: 14 residues. In nucleotides, the CDR3 is TGCAGCGCCCCCGGGGGAAGAATAAACAATGAGCAGTTCTTC. Its translation is CSAPGGRINNEQFF.

The chain recombines TRBV30 with TRBJ1-2; D gene ambiguous. The CDR3 loop spans 12 amino acids. V was trimmed by 4 bases and J by 4 bases, leaving 10 bases between them. CDR1 is GTSNPN, CDR2 SVGIG, per germline (reference sequence). CDR3 region: CAWTGLGYGYTF. CDR3 DNA sequence: TGTGCCTGGACAGGCTTGGGCTATGGCTACACCTTC.

This clone was recorded many times. The CDR3 sequence is CASSQPPGEGRNFPDTQYF. The CDR3 DNA sequence: TGCGCCAGCAGCCAACCACCCGGGGAGGGCCGTAATTTTCCAGATACGCAGTATTTT. The rearrangement joins TRBV4-3 to TRBJ2-3, with 7 bases fitting TRBD2. The CDR3 has 19 amino acids. The V gene's germline CDR1 is LGHNA and CDR2 YSLEER. The V segment lost 2 bases and the J segment 4 bases; nucleotides outside the gene matches: 18.

The V gene is TRBV7-9, the J gene TRBJ1-1; D uncertain. Between the trimmed V and J ends, which lost 10 bases and 3 bases, there was a span of 33 bases. CDR1 SEHNR and CDR2 FQNEAQ come from the germline V gene (reference sequence). The CDR3 extends over 19 amino acids. CDR3 sequence reads: CATRALPRWAVMRDTEAFF. As DNA, the CDR3 is TGTGCCACCCGGGCCCTGCCCCGTTGGGCCGTTATGAGGGACACTGAAGCTTTCTTT.

CDR3 protein: CASSLAGQGKAGELFF. The CDR3 DNA sequence: TGCGCCAGCAGCTTGGCTGGACAGGGTAAGGCCGGGGAGCTGTTTTTT. The V gene is TRBV5-1, the J gene TRBJ2-2; 8 bases are a match to TRBD1. The CDR3 is made up of 16 amino acids. Trimming at V came to 0 bases and at J to 6 bases, leaving 7 bases not matched to a gene. CDR1 and CDR2 (germline): SGHRS, YFSETQ.

In its sample, this clone was seen once. The chain recombines TRBV7-2 with TRBJ1-1, with TRBD1 identical over 7 bases. The germline CDR1 and CDR2 sequences are SGHTA and FQGNSA. V lost 6 bases, J lost 1 base, and 8 bases stayed unmatched. There are 15 residues in the CDR3. CDR3 sequence reads: CASSFRGTANTEAFF. For the CDR3, the DNA is TGTGCCAGCAGTTTCAGGGGGACAGCGAACACTGAAGCTTTCTTT.

The rearrangement joins TRBV15 to TRBJ1-2, with TRBD1 matching over 7 bases. The trim removed 4 bases at V and 5 bases at J, leaving 7 bases unmatched. Germline V gives CDR1 LNHNV, CDR2 YYDKDF (reference sequence). The CDR3 is made up of 14 amino acids. CDR3 loop: CATSTPGQVYGYTF. Here the CDR3 DNA reads TGTGCCACCAGCACCCCAGGACAGGTGTATGGCTACACCTTC.

The chain carries TRBV6-2 or TRBV6-3 and TRBJ1-1, with 7 bases lining up with TRBD1. This CDR3 has 17 residues. V was pared by 2 bases and J by 0 bases, with 9 bases of the junction left unmatched. The germline V gene has CDR1 MNHEY and CDR2 SVGEGT. For the CDR3, the DNA is TGTGCCAGCAGTTACGCGCCGGGACAGAGAATGAACACTGAAGCTTTCTTT. It yields the protein CASSYAPGQRMNTEAFF.

V and J are TRBV27 and TRBJ2-7; TRBD2 matches 11 bases. Trimming took 2 bases from V and 2 from J; bases not matched to a gene: 2. Germline lookup yields CDR1 MNHEY and CDR2 SMNVEV (reference sequence). The CDR3 totals 15 residues. Here the CDR3 reads CASSLGTSGTYEQYF. The DNA of the CDR3 is TGTGCCAGCAGTTTAGGGACTAGCGGCACCTACGAGCAGTACTTC.

The chain is built from TRBV19 and TRBJ2-3; D perhaps matches TRBD2 (6 bases). Germline V CDR1 and CDR2: LNHDA, SQIVND (reference sequence). This CDR3 has 14 amino acids. V lost 7 bases and J 2 bases, leaving 13 bases between the germline ends. CDR3: CASKDYGITDTQYF. The CDR3 nucleotides read TGTGCCAGTAAGGACTATGGAATCACAGATACGCAGTATTTT.

The V call is TRBV19, the J call TRBJ2-7, with 10 positions matching TRBD2. This CDR3 region has 16 residues. Trimming removed 4 bases from V and 6 bases from J; junction bases left unmatched: 12. Germline-derived CDR1 and CDR2 are LNHDA and SQIVND (reference sequence). CDR3 DNA sequence: TGTGCCAGTAGTACACTAGCGGGAACCCGCTTGGGCGAGCAGTACTTC. Amino acids: CASSTLAGTRLGEQYF.

This clone has just a few counts. V gene TRBV7-8 combines with J gene TRBJ2-5; 9 nucleotides match TRBD1. There are 14 residues in the CDR3. The junction had 10 bases not matched to a gene; V was cut back by 9 bases and J by 5 bases. From germline, CDR1 is SGHVS and CDR2 FQNEAQ. The CDR3 region is CASSGTGTLETQYF. DNA of the CDR3: TGTGCCAGTTCCGGGACAGGGACCCTTGAGACCCAGTACTTC. The whole variable domain, filled in from reference TRBV7-8 and TRBJ2-5, reads GAGVSQSPRYKVAKRGQDVALRCDPISGHVSLFWYQQALGQGPEFLTYFQNEAQLDKSGLPSDRFFAERPEGSVSTLKIQRTQQEDSAVYLCASSGTGTLETQYFGPGTRLLVL.

The rearrangement links TRBV28 to TRBJ2-3, with D perhaps matching TRBD1 (5 bases). The DNA end favors TRBJ1-5, so the J call may be wrong. This CDR3 has 15 amino acids. Germline V gene sequence: CDR1 MDHEN, CDR2 SYDVKM. DNA of the CDR3: TGTGCCAGCAGTCCCCCAGCGGGACTGTCAGATACGCAGCATTTT. This translates into CASSPPAGLSDTQHF.

The chain recombines TRBV6-5 with TRBJ2-5, with a tentative D call TRBD2 (6 bases). Germline V gene lookup returns CDR1 MNHEY and CDR2 SVGAGI. The CDR3 sequence is 14 residues long. V was cut by 6 bases and J by 4 bases, with 15 bases left in between. CDR3 sequence (DNA): TGTGCCAGCAGGGGGGGTGGGGCCCCAGAGACCCAGTACTTC. Protein sequence: CASRGGGAPETQYF.

The chain employs TRBV15 and TRBJ2-1; possibly TRBD2 for D (5 bases). Trimming took off 0 bases at V and 9 bases at J, with 6 bases between the two ends. The CDR3 totals 12 residues. The germline V gene encodes CDR1 LNHNV and CDR2 YYDKDF (reference sequence). CDR3 sequence (DNA): TGTGCCACCAGCAGAGAGGCGGGTGAGCAGTTCTTC. It codes for CATSREAGEQFF.

This clone was seen more than once but under ten times. This chain joins TRBV5-6 and TRBJ2-1; D gene ambiguous. V dropped 5 bases and J dropped 2 bases, with 5 bases sitting between them. Germline V gene lookup returns CDR1 SGHDT and CDR2 YYEEEE. CDR3 length: 12 amino acids. The CDR3, as DNA: TGTGCCAGCAGTCGGGCCTACAATGAGCAGTTCTTC. This codes for CASSRAYNEQFF.

The chain employs TRBV5-4 and TRBJ1-2; D is uncertain. Deletions cut 7 bases from V and 6 bases from J, with 16 bases between. CDR1 is SGHNT, CDR2 YYREEE, per germline (reference sequence). The CDR3 has 13 residues. The CDR3 loop is CASGWGLGDGYTF. The CDR3 DNA sequence: TGTGCCAGCGGATGGGGATTGGGAGATGGCTACACCTTC.